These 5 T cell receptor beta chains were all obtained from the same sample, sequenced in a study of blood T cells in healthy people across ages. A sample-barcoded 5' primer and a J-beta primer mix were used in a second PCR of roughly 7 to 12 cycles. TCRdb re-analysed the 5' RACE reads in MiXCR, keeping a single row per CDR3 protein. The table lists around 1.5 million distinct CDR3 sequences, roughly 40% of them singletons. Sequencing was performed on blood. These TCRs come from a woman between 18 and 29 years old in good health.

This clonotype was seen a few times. The CDR3 DNA sequence: TGTGCCACCGGACAGACCGATAATTCACCCCTCCACTTT. Amino acid sequence: CATGQTDNSPLHF. V and J are TRBV15 and TRBJ1-6; D possibly corresponds to TRBD1 (6 bases). Trimming took 8 bases from V and 5 from J, leaving 10 bases between them. The CDR3 runs to 13 residues. Germline V gene data show CDR1 as LNHNV and CDR2 as YYDKDF (reference sequence).

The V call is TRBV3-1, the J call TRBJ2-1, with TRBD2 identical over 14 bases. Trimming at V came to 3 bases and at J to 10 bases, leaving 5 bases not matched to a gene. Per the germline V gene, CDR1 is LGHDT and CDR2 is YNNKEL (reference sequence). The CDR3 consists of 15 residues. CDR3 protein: CASSQGLAGVEEQFF. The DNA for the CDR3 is TGTGCCAGCAGCCAGGGACTAGCGGGAGTCGAGGAGCAGTTCTTC.

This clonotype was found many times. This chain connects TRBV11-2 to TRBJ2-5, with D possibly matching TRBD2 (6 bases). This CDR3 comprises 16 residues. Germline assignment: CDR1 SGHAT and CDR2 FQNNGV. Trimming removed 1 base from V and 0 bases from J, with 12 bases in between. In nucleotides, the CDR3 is TGTGCCAGCAGCTTAGTCCTCGGGACTTACCAAGAGACCCAGTACTTC. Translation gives CASSLVLGTYQETQYF.

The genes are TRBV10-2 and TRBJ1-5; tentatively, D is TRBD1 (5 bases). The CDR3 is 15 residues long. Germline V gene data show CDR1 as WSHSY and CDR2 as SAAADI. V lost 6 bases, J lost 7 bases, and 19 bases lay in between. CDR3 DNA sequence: TGCGCCAGCAGCAGAGAACAGGACCCCCGGCAGCCCCAGCATTTT. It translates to CASSREQDPRQPQHF.

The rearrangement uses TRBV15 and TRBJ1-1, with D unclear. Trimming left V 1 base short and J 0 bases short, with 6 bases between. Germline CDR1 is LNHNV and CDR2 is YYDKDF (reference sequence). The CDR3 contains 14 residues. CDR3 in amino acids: CATSRVAVNTEAFF. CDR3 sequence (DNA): TGTGCCACCAGCAGAGTTGCTGTGAACACTGAAGCTTTCTTT.